These 31 T cell receptor beta chains were sequenced from one sample in a study of T cell repertoires in cytomegalovirus infection. TCRdb passed the reads through MiXCR, listing each CDR3 protein once. Altogether about a million distinct CDR3 sequences are present, roughly 30% being singletons, with the ten largest covering around 15%. Their antigens remain unidentified. The source was cultured CD8+ T cells from PBMCs, collected from culture after CMV antigen stimulation. The receptor source for this set is a human donor in good health (CMV status not recorded). Some clones in this sample may be carry-over from other donors' samples.

The chain is built from TRBV11-2 and TRBJ1-2; a weak D match, TRBD1 (6 bases). V was cut by 1 base and J by 6 bases, with 12 bases left in between. The CDR3 is 14 residues long. The germline V gene encodes CDR1 SGHAT and CDR2 FQNNGV. The CDR3 nucleotides are TGTGCCAGCAGCTTAGGGTACAGGGACGATGGCTACACCTTC. Amino acids: CASSLGYRDDGYTF.

This clonotype was seen at least ten times. The rearrangement links TRBV7-2 to TRBJ2-1, with 12 bases lining up with TRBD2. J lost 4 bases, V lost 7 bases, and 5 bases had no gene match. Looked up from germline, CDR1 is SGHTA and CDR2 is FQGNSA. The CDR3 spans 15 residues. Here the CDR3 reads CASTLLAGGYNEQFF. CDR3 coding DNA: TGTGCCAGCACCCTTCTAGCGGGGGGGTACAATGAGCAGTTCTTC.

This clonotype qualifies as medium-sized. Germline and junction disagree at one end, which may indicate a read error. The chain combines TRBV4-1 with TRBJ1-3; D is undetermined. Germline V gene lookup returns CDR1 MGHRA and CDR2 YSYEKL. The CDR3 loop spans 13 amino acids. Written as DNA, the CDR3 is TGTGCCAGCAGCCAAGGATCTGGAAACACCATATATTTT. Translated, it gives CASSQGSGNTIYF.

V usage is TRBV27 and J usage is TRBJ1-1; a possible D gene is TRBD1 (6 bases). Germline CDR1 reads MNHEY; CDR2 reads SMNVEV (reference sequence). V was shortened by 5 bases and J by 1 base, with 14 bases between the two germline ends. The CDR3 totals 15 residues. CDR3 in amino acids: CASSTLQGTNTEAFF. CDR3 DNA sequence: TGTGCCAGCAGTACCCTCCAGGGGACGAACACTGAAGCTTTCTTT.

The chain combines TRBV12-3 or TRBV12-4 with TRBJ1-2, with D maybe TRBD1 (6 bases). The CDR3 is made up of 14 amino acids. Trimming left V 5 bases short and J 4 bases short, with 14 bases between. The CDR3 DNA is TGTGCCAGCAGTGGGAACACAGGGTTCTATGGCTACACCTTC. Translation: CASSGNTGFYGYTF.

The chain uses TRBV6-2 or TRBV6-3 and TRBJ2-7, with D hard to call. Trimming cost V 8 bases and J 3 bases, with 14 bases left between them. This CDR3 spans 13 amino acids. Per the germline V gene, CDR1 is MNHEY and CDR2 is SVGEGT. CDR3 sequence reads: CASGKMVNYEQYV. The CDR3 DNA follows: TGTGCCAGCGGCAAGATGGTCAACTACGAGCAGTACGTC.

V is TRBV7-2 and J is TRBJ2-1; 13 positions agree with TRBD2. V was pared by 0 bases and J by 8 bases, with 19 bases of the junction left unmatched. The length of the CDR3 is 21 residues. In germline, CDR1 is SGHTA, CDR2 FQGNSA. CDR3 residues: CASSLAYQGLAGTLASYEQFF. DNA of the CDR3: TGTGCCAGCAGCTTAGCGTACCAGGGACTAGCGGGGACGTTGGCATCCTATGAGCAGTTCTTC.

This clonotype was detected a few times. This rearrangement joins TRBV7-6 to TRBJ2-2; 7 bases map to TRBD2. Germline loops: CDR1 SGHVS, CDR2 FNYEAQ. Trimming at V came to 4 bases and at J to 1 base, leaving 3 bases not matched to a gene. The CDR3 consists of 15 residues. The CDR3 sequence: CASSSPGGNTGELFF. The CDR3 bases are TGTGCCAGCAGCTCCCCGGGGGGGAACACCGGGGAGCTGTTTTTT.

This clonotype has more than one count but fewer than ten. The chain employs TRBV7-9 and TRBJ1-4, with D hard to call. This CDR3 contains 15 residues. Germline V gene data show CDR1 as SEHNR and CDR2 as FQNEAQ (reference sequence). The germline V and J ends were trimmed by 5 bases and 0 bases, with 10 bases remaining between them. CDR3 residues: CASSASGSTNEKLFF. CDR3 sequence (DNA): TGTGCCAGCAGCGCTTCGGGATCAACTAATGAAAAACTGTTTTTT.

At least ten counts were recorded for this clonotype. The V and J genes are TRBV7-8 and TRBJ1-5; D is unresolved. The germline V gene has CDR1 SGHVS and CDR2 FQNEAQ. Trimming took 4 bases from V and 2 from J, leaving 9 bases between them. This CDR3 has 14 residues. The CDR3 DNA reads TGTGCCAGCAGCTCGGACGGGGGCAATCAGCCCCAGCATTTT. It encodes CASSSDGGNQPQHF.

This clonotype has only a few counts. The V call is TRBV29-1, the J call TRBJ1-2; D remains unclear. The CDR3 is made up of 11 amino acids. V was clipped by 1 base and J by 7 bases, with 7 bases between them. Germline lookup yields CDR1 SQVTM and CDR2 ANQGSEA. The chain's CDR3 is CSVEVRVGYTF. The DNA for the CDR3 is TGCAGCGTTGAAGTGAGGGTTGGCTACACCTTC. Complete variable domain (other parts from reference TRBV29-1 and TRBJ1-2): SAVISQKPSRDICQRGTSLTIQCQVDSQVTMMFWYRQQPGQSLTLIATANQGSEATYESGFVIDKFPISRPNLTFSTLTVSNMSPEDSSIYLCSVEVRVGYTFGSGTRLTVV.

The sample holds many counts of this clonotype. The rearrangement uses TRBV7-8 and TRBJ2-5; maybe TRBD2 (5 bases). This CDR3 region has 9 residues. Trimming left V 11 bases short and J 9 bases short, with 10 bases between. CDR1 is SGHVS, CDR2 FQNEAQ, per germline. For the CDR3, the DNA is TGTGCCGTGAAGGGAGCCCAGTACTTC. Protein sequence: CAVKGAQYF.

The chain carries TRBV6-2 or TRBV6-3 and TRBJ1-5; 8 bases agree with TRBD1. CDR3 length equals 18 residues. The V segment lost 7 bases and the J segment 0 bases; nucleotides outside the gene matches: 14. From germline, CDR1 is MNHEY and CDR2 SVGEGT. The CDR3 loop is CASTLDRGGVGSNQPQHF. Here the CDR3 DNA reads TGTGCCAGCACCTTAGACAGGGGAGGGGTCGGTAGCAATCAGCCCCAGCATTTT.

The CDR3 protein is CASRLRTNNQPQHF. CDR3 DNA: TGTGCCAGCAGGTTAAGGACAAACAATCAGCCCCAGCATTTT. This chain links TRBV6-1 with TRBJ1-5; perhaps TRBD1 as D (5 bases). V lost 6 bases, J lost 3 bases, and 12 bases lay in between. This CDR3 comprises 14 residues. CDR1 MNHNS and CDR2 SASEGT come from the germline V gene.

There are a few counts of this clonotype. The chain combines TRBV7-2 with TRBJ2-7; 10 bases fit TRBD1. The germline gives CDR1 SGHTA, CDR2 FQGNSA. The CDR3 consists of 15 residues. V was pared by 5 bases and J by 2 bases, with 6 bases of the junction left unmatched. In DNA form, the CDR3 reads TGTGCCAGCAGCCCAGACGGACAGGGGGCCTACGAGCAGTACGTC. This sequence encodes CASSPDGQGAYEQYV.

The chain joins TRBV6-5 to TRBJ1-1; 8 bases are shared with TRBD1. V trimming: 2 bases; J trimming: 7 bases; junction bases outside the gene matches: 9. The CDR3 has 15 residues. Germline V gene data show CDR1 as MNHEY and CDR2 as SVGAGI. CDR3 sequence: CASSYMQGAWSEAFF. In DNA, the CDR3 is TGTGCCAGCAGTTACATGCAGGGGGCTTGGAGTGAAGCTTTCTTT.

The V and J genes are TRBV7-6 and TRBJ1-1; no clear D gene. CDR1 and CDR2 (germline): SGHVS, FNYEAQ. The CDR3 sequence is 12 residues long. Trimming stripped 1 base from V and 8 bases from J, with 8 bases between. In nucleotides, the CDR3 is TGTGCCAGCAGCTTAGTTAGGCAGGAAGCTTTCTTT. This gives the protein CASSLVRQEAFF.

This sequence joins TRBV7-8 and TRBJ1-2; the D is unclear. The CDR3 length is 15 residues. CDR1 and CDR2 from the germline V gene are SGHVS and FQNEAQ. The ends were cut back, 5 bases at V and 1 base at J, with 14 bases in the middle. The CDR3 DNA sequence: TGTGCCAGCAGCCGCCGGGATCCAATTAACTATGGCTACACCTTC. Protein: CASSRRDPINYGYTF.

Of note for this clonotype: At one end, the junction sequence differs from germline, possibly due to a read error. The chain links TRBV28 to TRBJ1-2, with 7 bases aligning to TRBD1. Per germline, CDR1 MDHEN and CDR2 SYDVKM. This CDR3 contains 15 residues. The CDR3 loop reads CVSSEDTGAGYGYTF. The CDR3 nucleotides read TGTGTCAGCAGTGAGGATACAGGGGCGGGCTATGGCTACACCTTC.

This clonotype was observed a few times. This chain uses TRBV27 with TRBJ2-3; perhaps TRBD1 as D (5 bases). There are 15 residues in the CDR3. V lost 2 bases and J 2 bases, leaving 11 bases between the germline ends. The V gene's germline CDR1 is MNHEY and CDR2 SMNVEV (reference sequence). The CDR3 sequence: CASSLDRPNTDTQYF. CDR3 DNA: TGTGCCAGCAGTTTAGACAGACCGAACACAGATACGCAGTATTTT.

The chain employs TRBV20-1 and TRBJ2-1; 10 bases line up with TRBD1. From germline, CDR1 is DFQATT and CDR2 SNEGSKA (reference sequence). The CDR3 covers 15 residues. With V trimmed by 6 bases and J by 6 bases, 11 bases remained unmatched. CDR3 sequence reads: CSAEGDRGLFNEQFF. Written as DNA, the CDR3 is TGCAGTGCCGAAGGTGACAGGGGGCTTTTCAATGAGCAGTTCTTC.

The rearrangement joins TRBV7-2 to TRBJ1-6; unclear D gene. From germline, CDR1 is SGHTA and CDR2 FQGNSA. Trimming removed 5 bases at V and 0 bases at J, with 11 bases between. The CDR3 runs 16 residues. The CDR3 DNA is TGTGCCAGCAGCATATTCAAGAGCTCCTATAATTCACCCCTCCACTTT. Its protein product is CASSIFKSSYNSPLHF.

Ten or more counts support this clonotype. The rearrangement links TRBV6-1 to TRBJ1-5; no clear D gene. Germline values: CDR1 MNHNS, CDR2 SASEGT. The length of the CDR3 is 16 residues. The V and J ends lost 2 bases and 0 bases respectively, with 11 bases between them. CDR3: CASSEYGGPSNQPQHF. The CDR3 region has the DNA TGTGCCAGCAGTGAATACGGAGGCCCTAGCAATCAGCCCCAGCATTTT.

This clonotype was detected many times. The gene calls are TRBV4-1 and TRBJ2-7; D ambiguous. Per the germline V gene, CDR1 is MGHRA and CDR2 is YSYEKL. CDR3 length: 13 amino acids. Between the trimmed V and J ends, which lost 2 bases and 3 bases, there was a span of 8 bases. The CDR3 reads CASSQKPNYEQYF. DNA of the CDR3: TGCGCCAGCAGCCAAAAACCGAACTACGAGCAGTACTTC.

This clonotype was counted at least ten times. Written as DNA, the CDR3 is TGTGCCAGCAGCTTAGTGGGGCGGGGGGGGGACTCTGAGCAGTTCTTC. This gives the protein CASSLVGRGGDSEQFF. The gene calls are TRBV7-2 and TRBJ2-1; 9 nucleotides match TRBD2. V shed 1 base, J shed 9 bases, and the junction held 10 bases outside the gene matches. Germline V gives CDR1 SGHTA, CDR2 FQGNSA. This CDR3 has 16 residues. Full variable domain (remainder filled in from reference TRBV7-2 and TRBJ2-1): GAGVSQSPSNKVTEKGKDVELRCDPISGHTALYWYRQSLGQGLEFLIYFQGNSAPDKSGLPSDRFSAERTGGSVSTLTIQRTQQEDSAVYLCASSLVGRGGDSEQFFGPGTRLTVL.

This clonotype was seen once. The CDR3 is CASSPLAVLDNEQFF. In DNA form, the CDR3 reads TGTGCCAGCAGTCCCCTGGCAGTTTTGGACAATGAGCAGTTCTTC. The V call is TRBV6-2 or TRBV6-3, the J call TRBJ2-1; D remains unclear. This CDR3 comprises 15 residues. Trimming took off 5 bases at V and 5 bases at J, with 16 bases between the two ends. CDR1 MNHEY and CDR2 SVGEGT come from the germline V gene.

This clonotype has only a few counts. The chain is built from TRBV12-5 and TRBJ1-5; TRBD1 matches at 7 bases. The CDR3 consists of 15 residues. Per the germline V gene, CDR1 is LGHNT and CDR2 is FRNRAP. Trimming took 1 base from V and 2 from J; bases not matched to a gene: 2. CDR3 sequence reads: CASGLDRGGNQPQHF. CDR3 in DNA: TGTGCTAGTGGTTTGGACAGGGGAGGCAATCAGCCCCAGCATTTT.

The chain has TRBV19 and TRBJ1-3; D not certain. The germline V and J ends were trimmed by 7 bases and 0 bases, with 16 bases remaining between them. The V gene's germline CDR1 is LNHDA and CDR2 SQIVND (reference sequence). This CDR3 comprises 16 residues. The CDR3 spells CASIDPIHSSGNTIYF. CDR3 in DNA: TGTGCCAGTATCGATCCCATTCACAGCTCTGGAAACACCATATATTTT. The full variable domain, its missing parts supplied by reference TRBV19 and TRBJ1-3, is DGGITQSPKYLFRKEGQNVTLSCEQNLNHDAMYWYRQDPGQGLRLIYYSQIVNDFQKGDIAEGYSVSREKKESFPLTVTSAQKNPTAFYLCASIDPIHSSGNTIYFGEGSWLTVV.

This clonotype was recorded a few times. The chain has TRBV4-2 and TRBJ1-2; 10 bases fit TRBD1. Losses at the gene ends were 2 bases for V and 0 bases for J; bases not matched to a gene: 6. The CDR3 consists of 17 residues. Germline V gene sequence: CDR1 LGHNA, CDR2 YNFKEQ. CDR3 in amino acids: CASSQRTGTGANYGYTF. CDR3 nucleotide sequence: TGTGCCAGCAGCCAAAGAACCGGGACAGGGGCTAACTATGGCTACACCTTC.

This clonotype was observed a few times. V is TRBV4-2 and J is TRBJ2-3; TRBD1 might be the D (6 bases). CDR1 is LGHNA, CDR2 YNFKEQ, per germline. Trimming pared 0 bases from V and 5 bases from J, leaving 15 bases between. There are 16 residues in the CDR3. CDR3 DNA sequence: TGTGCCAGCAGCCAAGATCACTGGGGGCGTAAAGATACGCAGTATTTT. This sequence encodes CASSQDHWGRKDTQYF.

This rearrangement joins TRBV6-2 or TRBV6-3 to TRBJ2-3; tentatively, D is TRBD1 or TRBD2 (6 bases each). Germline loops: CDR1 MNHEY, CDR2 SVGEGT. This CDR3 has 15 residues. V was cut by 5 bases and J by 0 bases, with 12 bases left in between. The CDR3 nucleotides are TGTGCCAGCAGTGATCAGGGGACTAGCACAGATACGCAGTATTTT. Amino acids: CASSDQGTSTDTQYF.